Listed here are 2 T cell receptor beta chains from one sample, sequenced in a study of shared clonotypes between healthy human individuals. Produced via immunoSEQ multiplex PCR; TCRdb's table is partial and in-frame only. The table shows hundreds of thousands of clones, with around 74% occurring only once. Sequencing was done on a sample of memory CD4+ T cells sorted from blood. The subset here: CD45RA-negative fraction. These receptor sequences come from a woman in her 30s in good health.

V and J are TRBV7-8 and TRBJ1-5, with TRBD1 as a possible D gene (6 bases). V was shortened by 5 bases and J by 3 bases, with 17 bases between the two germline ends. The V gene's germline CDR1 is SGHVS and CDR2 FQNEAQ. The CDR3 runs to 16 residues. In nucleotides, the CDR3 is TGTGCCAGCAGCCAGGCGGTGACAGGACCCAATCAGCCCCAGCATTTT. Its protein product is CASSQAVTGPNQPQHF.

As for this clone: The junction shows a germline mismatch at one end, possibly a read error. The V and J genes are TRBV20-1 and TRBJ2-1, with 13 positions matching TRBD2. This CDR3 comprises 8 residues. CDR1 DFQATT and CDR2 SNEGSKA come from the germline V gene (reference sequence). The CDR3 DNA reads TGCAGGACTAGCGGGGGGATCTTC. This encodes CRTSGGIF.